Detailed here is one T cell receptor (beta chain). Its antigen is as yet unknown. This specimen belongs to a study of T cells in Graves' hyperthyroidism and ophthalmopathy. About the research overall: Staff took peripheral blood when the initial diagnosis was made, before any treatment began. Overall study findings and caveats: Blood samples included most of the expanded thyroid clonotypes exceeding 0.001. Progression to ophthalmopathy was predicted a median of roughly 6.5 months early.

The PBMCs had their origin in around 9.1 ml of fresh peripheral blood. The length of the CDR3 is 12 residues. Germline CDR1 LNHDA, CDR2 SQIVND (reference sequence). The V end lost 3 bases, the J end lost 7 bases, and 9 bases lay between the germline ends. TCR beta CDR3 regions were amplified from RNA transcripts. An initial round of RT-PCR targeting the TCR CDR3 relied on the HTBI primer set. TCRdb fed the multiplex PCR reads into MiXCR, producing one record per CDR3 protein. This sample has some 720,000 distinct CDR3 sequences, with around 15% found just once. The clonotype comes from a young man with Graves' hyperthyroidism. The rearrangement links TRBV19 to TRBJ1-2; D gene uncertain. Sample: blood. CDR3 region: CASSMGSSGYTF. DNA for the CDR3: TGTGCCAGTAGTATGGGTTCATCTGGCTACACCTTC.